The 16 T cell receptor beta chains in this list originate from one sample, sequenced in a study of tumor-infiltrating lymphocytes in primary liver carcinoma. cDNA specific to TCR beta was made from about 0.45 ug of total RNA, with a constant-region primer employed for priming. Three nested multiplex PCR rounds, a slightly modified ARM-PCR method, built the TCR beta libraries. Each of the first two PCR rounds ran roughly 9 cycles with TRBV1-TRBV30 forward and C-beta reverse primers. Using its own MiXCR run on the multiplex PCR reads, TCRdb lists one record per CDR3 protein. This sample has 190,000 or so distinct CDR3 sequences, with roughly two thirds found just once. Germline DNA was also extracted, while the blood RNA originated from unsorted whole blood. Sequenced sample: peripheral blood. The receptors shown here come from a woman in her sixties with primary liver carcinoma and hepatitis B virus infection.

With respect to this clonotype: A much larger clone lies one base from this, so it may be a read error. The chain recombines TRBV5-1 with TRBJ1-1; 7 nucleotides agree with TRBD1. Germline V gene sequence: CDR1 SGHRS, CDR2 YFSETQ. Germline trimming cut 5 bases from V and 0 bases from J; bases unmatched to any gene: 13. The CDR3 contains 17 residues. The CDR3 sequence: CASRLVRGPLMNTEAFF. The CDR3 nucleotides are TGCGCCAGCAGACTCGTTAGGGGGCCGCTCATGAACACTGAAGCTTTCTTT.

In regard to this clonotype: Compared with germline, one end of the junction differs, possibly owing to a read error. V and J are TRBV11-1 and TRBJ2-5; D not certain. The J call is uncertain, as TRBJ2-4 better fits the DNA end. The CDR3 consists of 13 residues. Germline CDR1 reads SGHAT; CDR2 reads FQDESV (reference sequence). The CDR3 coding sequence is TGTGCCGGCAGCTTCAACAGACGAAACATTCAGTACTTC. It translates to CAGSFNRRNIQYF.

Concerning this clonotype: This may be a read error: a much more frequent sequence differs by one nucleotide. This sequence joins TRBV6-6 and TRBJ1-6; 8 nucleotides match TRBD1. Looked up from germline, CDR1 is MNHNY and CDR2 is SVGAGI (reference sequence). The CDR3 sequence is 19 residues long. CDR3 in amino acids: CASSYSDRVGSDYNTPLHF. CDR3 bases: TGTGCCAGCAGTTATTCGGACAGGGTCGGTAGTGACTATAATACACCCCTCCACTTT.

The V gene is TRBV6-1, the J gene TRBJ1-5; possible D gene TRBD1, 5 bases. Deletions cut 6 bases from V and 3 bases from J, with 18 bases between. The CDR3 runs 16 residues. CDR1 MNHNS and CDR2 SASEGT come from the germline V gene. The CDR3, as DNA: TGTGCCAGCAGAGAACAGGATAACTTCTACAATCAGCCCCAGCATTTT. It is translated as CASREQDNFYNQPQHF.

A note on this clonotype: Since a much larger clone is just one base distant, this may be a read error. The chain carries TRBV6-5 and TRBJ2-7; D remains unclear. The CDR3 is 13 residues long. Germline V CDR1 and CDR2: MNHEY, SVGAGI. The CDR3 nucleotides are TGTGCCAGCAGTCACTCAGGCTTTTACGAGCAGTACTTC. It yields the protein CASSHSGFYEQYF.

The V and J genes are TRBV12-3 or TRBV12-4 and TRBJ2-5, with D maybe TRBD2 (5 bases). This CDR3 contains 14 residues. The V end was cut by 3 bases, the J end by 13 bases, with 21 bases between. The chain's CDR3 is CASSFEDWQEARYF. Written as DNA, the CDR3 is TGTGCCAGCAGTTTCGAGGACTGGCAAGAGGCCCGGTACTTC.

On this clonotype itself: The CDR3 does not close with the conserved phenylalanine or tryptophan, likely indicating a read error. J is TRBJ1-1 and V is TRBV11-3; D unresolved. Germline V gives CDR1 SGHNT, CDR2 YENEEA. This CDR3 has 13 residues. CDR3 sequence reads: CANSLVPNTEAFL. In nucleotides, the CDR3 is TGTGCCAACAGCTTAGTTCCGAACACTGAAGCTTTCCTT.

In the case of this clonotype: A much bigger clone sits one base away, suggesting this may be a read error. The V gene is TRBV12-5, the J gene TRBJ2-7, with 7 bases aligning to TRBD2. Germline V CDR1 and CDR2: LGHNT, FRNRAP. The CDR3 is made up of 13 amino acids. The CDR3 protein is CASASSGTHEHYF. The CDR3 DNA reads TGTGCTAGTGCTTCGAGCGGGACCCACGAGCATTACTTC.

Remarks on this clonotype: One junction end disagrees with the germline gene, perhaps due to a read error. This chain joins TRBV11-1 and TRBJ2-3; D is perhaps TRBD1 (6 bases). The CDR3 is 18 amino acids. Germline V gene lookup returns CDR1 SGHAT and CDR2 FQDESV (reference sequence). The CDR3 nucleotides read TGTGTCAGCAGCCTCGTCGGTCACGCAGGGGTGCTTGCAGATACGCAGTCTTTT. Amino acid sequence: CVSSLVGHAGVLADTQSF. The variable domain in full, with the rest retrieved from reference TRBV11-1 and TRBJ2-3, is EAEVAQSPRYKITEKSQAVAFWCDPISGHATLYWYRQILGQGPELLVQFQDESVVDDSQLPKDRFSAERLKGVDSTLKIQPAELGDSAMYLCVSSLVGHAGVLADTQSFGPGTRLTVL.

The chain employs TRBV28 and TRBJ2-7, with D perhaps TRBD1 or TRBD2 (5 bases each). V was shortened by 6 bases and J by 3 bases, with 21 bases between the two germline ends. Germline values: CDR1 MDHEN, CDR2 SYDVKM. The CDR3 loop spans 16 amino acids. For the CDR3, the DNA is TGTGCCAGCAGGGCCCAGTTCGGGGCGGAAAACTACGAGCAGTACTTC. Encoded protein: CASRAQFGAENYEQYF.

Concerning this clonotype: At one end the junction does not follow the germline gene, possibly because of a read error. This chain links TRBV10-3 with TRBJ2-5; perhaps TRBD2 as D (5 bases). From germline, CDR1 is ENHRY and CDR2 SYGVKD. The CDR3 length is 12 residues. The CDR3 here is CAVSGVGEAQYF. In nucleotides, the CDR3 is TGTGCCGTCAGTGGCGTGGGAGAGGCCCAGTACTTC.

V and J are TRBV12-1 and TRBJ1-1; TRBD1 is the table's D call, not checked against the DNA. TRBV12-1 is noted as a pseudogene. CDR3 length: 18 residues. DNA of the CDR3: TGTGCCAGCAGCTTTTCAGGGACAGGGTGCATCGGGGACACTGAAGCTTTCTTT. This codes for CASSFSGTGCIGDTEAFF.

This clonotype was detected only a few times. V gene TRBV28 combines with J gene TRBJ2-5; D call uncertain. This CDR3 is 12 amino acids long. Germline lookup yields CDR1 MDHEN and CDR2 SYDVKM. V gave up 4 bases and J gave up 10 bases, with 13 bases separating them. In DNA, the CDR3 is TGTGCCAGCAGTTCCTCTCTTTGGTTCCAGTACTTC. Encoded protein: CASSSSLWFQYF.

V usage is TRBV12-5 and J usage is TRBJ2-1; 8 positions match TRBD2. With 2 bases clipped from V and 15 bases from J, the junction kept 12 bases outside the gene matches. The CDR3 extends over 14 amino acids. Germline V lookup: CDR1 LGHNT, CDR2 FRNRAP. The CDR3 region is CASGLPSAGTRLFF. For the CDR3, the DNA is TGTGCTAGTGGTTTGCCCTCGGCCGGGACTAGACTGTTCTTC. The full variable domain, in which reference TRBV12-5 and TRBJ2-1 provide the parts outside the CDR3, is DARVTQTPRHKVTEMGQEVTMRCQPILGHNTVFWYRQTMMQGLELLAYFRNRAPLDDSGMPKDRFSAEMPDATLATLKIQPSEPRDSAVYFCASGLPSAGTRLFFGPGTRLTVL.

V usage is TRBV11-1 and J usage is TRBJ2-3; 13 nucleotides align to TRBD2. The junction had 8 bases not matched to a gene; V was cut back by 2 bases and J by 3 bases. CDR1 SGHAT and CDR2 FQDESV come from the germline V gene (reference sequence). CDR3 length equals 18 residues. Here the CDR3 reads CASSLSQTSGRKTDTQYF. DNA of the CDR3: TGTGCCAGCAGCTTATCCCAGACTAGCGGGAGGAAAACAGATACGCAGTATTTT.

This clonotype was picked up a small number of times. V gene TRBV12-5 combines with J gene TRBJ1-2, with D possibly being TRBD1 (5 bases). Per germline, CDR1 LGHNT and CDR2 FRNRAP. CDR3 length: 13 amino acids. V gave up 4 bases and J gave up 7 bases, with 13 bases separating them. The DNA of the CDR3 is TGTGCTAGTGGTTCCTACAGGTTTAGTGGCTACACCTTC. Its translation is CASGSYRFSGYTF.